This T cell receptor (beta chain) comes out of a study of response to subunit inactivated influenza vaccine. Study-wide points: The study's authors posited that every seasonal influenza vaccination enlists few new T cells.

The CDR3 has 14 residues. The germline CDR1 and CDR2 sequences are DFQATT and SNEGSKA (reference sequence). V gave up 5 bases and J gave up 5 bases; unmatched junction bases: 7. In its sample, this clonotype was seen a few times. Antigen: not known. One entry per CDR3 protein, called by TCRdb with MiXCR from the RT-PCR reads. In the table there are about 780,000 distinct CDR3 sequences, around 18% of which are singletons. V usage is TRBV20-1 and J usage is TRBJ2-5; TRBD1 aligns across 11 bases. Material: PBMCs from blood, obtained 4 to 6 days after vaccination. The receptor's source is a man aged 50 or older who received an inactivated influenza vaccine. The CDR3 loop is CSAGGQGAWETQYF. The CDR3 DNA reads TGCAGTGCTGGAGGACAGGGGGCTTGGGAGACCCAGTACTTC.